These 5 T cell receptor beta chains came from one sample sequenced in a study of response to subunit inactivated influenza vaccine. TCRdb re-called the RT-PCR reads through MiXCR, storing one row per CDR3 protein. The sample includes a few hundred thousand distinct CDR3 sequences, about a fifth of them seen just once. The specimen was PBMCs from blood, collected about 20 months after vaccination. All receptors come from a man aged 45 to 70 who received an inactivated influenza vaccine.

J is TRBJ2-1 and V is TRBV20-1; 9 bases are shared with TRBD2. The germline gives CDR1 DFQATT, CDR2 SNEGSKA (reference sequence). V dropped 3 bases and J dropped 2; count of bases not matched to a gene: 5. This CDR3 region has 15 residues. CDR3 loop: CSASDPSGAYNEQFF. CDR3 DNA: TGCAGTGCTAGTGATCCTAGCGGGGCCTACAATGAGCAGTTCTTC.

A remark on this clonotype: The junction differs from germline at one of its ends, possibly a read error. This chain uses TRBV18 with TRBJ1-1; 10 nucleotides match TRBD1. CDR1 KGHSH and CDR2 LQKENI come from the germline V gene. The length of the CDR3 is 16 residues. For the CDR3, the DNA is TGTGCCAGCTCACCACCGACCGGGACAGGGGCGCCCGACAGGATTTTT. Protein: CASSPPTGTGAPDRIF.

This clonotype was counted only a few times. V gene TRBV5-6 combines with J gene TRBJ2-2, with a weak D call TRBD2 (6 bases). Trimming removed 4 bases at V and 6 bases at J, with 25 bases between. The CDR3 spans 18 residues. Germline V gene sequence: CDR1 SGHDT, CDR2 YYEEEE. As DNA, the CDR3 is TGTGCCAGCAGCCGTCTAGCGACCCTGATTTCCCGCGCCGGGGAGCTGTTTTTT. Residues: CASSRLATLISRAGELFF. The full variable domain, completed using reference TRBV5-6 and TRBJ2-2, is DAGVTQSPTHLIKTRGQQVTLRCSPKSGHDTVSWYQQALGQGPQFIFQYYEEEERQRGNFPDRFSGHQFPNYSSELNVNALLLGDSALYLCASSRLATLISRAGELFFGEGSRLTVL.

This clonotype occurred a few times. The chain carries TRBV12-3 or TRBV12-4 and TRBJ1-2; 7 bases align to TRBD1. The CDR3 extends over 13 amino acids. V lost 7 bases to trimming and J lost 4 bases; unmatched junction nucleotides: 6. The CDR3 DNA reads as TGTGCCAGCACCCCGGGACAGCCCTATGGCTACACCTTC. As protein: CASTPGQPYGYTF.

This clonotype was detected ten times or more. This chain connects TRBV7-8 to TRBJ1-2; D is undetermined. The CDR3 loop spans 12 amino acids. Trimming took 5 bases from V and 0 from J, leaving 4 bases between them. The germline gives CDR1 SGHVS, CDR2 FQNEAQ. Written as DNA, the CDR3 is TGTGCCAGCAGCCCATCTAACTATGGCTACACCTTC. Protein product: CASSPSNYGYTF.